One sample yielded the 28 T cell receptor beta chains listed below, sequenced in a study of CD8 T cells in ankylosing spondylitis. TCRdb analysed the 5' RACE reads with MiXCR anew, one entry per CDR3 protein. This sample has under 950,000 distinct CDR3 sequences, with 15% to 20% found just once. Their antigens remain unidentified. General study findings and limits: Characteristic of ankylosing spondylitis blood, it appeared, was a TCR beta motif comprising several highly homologous variants.

The sequenced sample consisted of blood, either unsorted or a sorted T cell fraction (not recorded which). The source of these receptors is a male donor with ankylosing spondylitis.

The rearrangement joins TRBV10-3 to TRBJ2-5, with D perhaps given as TRBD1 or TRBD2 (6 bases each). The CDR3 has 13 amino acids. The V gene's germline CDR1 is ENHRY and CDR2 SYGVKD. V was cut by 11 bases and J by 4 bases, with 17 bases left in between. The CDR3 DNA is TGTGCCGCACGGCTGGGGGGCGGAGAGACCCAGTACTTC. Translating gives CAARLGGGETQYF.

DNA of the CDR3: TGTGCCAGCAGCCGCTTTGATGTGAACACTGAAGCTTTCTTT. Its translation is CASSRFDVNTEAFF. V gene TRBV6-1 combines with J gene TRBJ1-1; D call uncertain. Trimming took off 6 bases at V and 0 bases at J, with 11 bases between the two ends. The CDR3 spans 14 residues. Germline V lookup: CDR1 MNHNS, CDR2 SASEGT.

Only a few counts were recorded for this clonotype. CDR3 residues: CASSQQRTGNYNEQFF. The CDR3 DNA reads as TGCGCCAGCAGCCAGCAAAGGACAGGGAACTACAATGAGCAGTTCTTC. This chain uses TRBV5-1 with TRBJ2-1, with 8 nucleotides matching TRBD1. The length of the CDR3 is 16 residues. Germline CDR1 and CDR2: SGHRS and YFSETQ. The V and J ends lost 4 bases and 3 bases, in that order; junction bases with no gene match: 9.

In its sample, this clonotype was seen a few times. The CDR3 DNA reads as TGTGCCAGCAGCCAGACAGGGGGCCGAGCATCACCCCTCCACTTT. Its translation: CASSQTGGRASPLHF. The rearrangement links TRBV4-2 to TRBJ1-6; 10 nucleotides agree with TRBD1. V shed 3 bases and J 10 bases; nucleotides not matched to a gene: 6. The CDR3 has 15 amino acids. CDR1 is LGHNA and CDR2 is YNFKEQ in the germline V gene.

The V gene is TRBV20-1, the J gene TRBJ2-5, with TRBD2 identical over 9 bases. Unmatched junction bases numbered 6, after V lost 3 bases and J lost 4 bases. Germline V gene sequence: CDR1 DFQATT, CDR2 SNEGSKA (reference sequence). The CDR3 sequence is 14 residues long. The CDR3 region is CSARATSGLETQYF. The CDR3, as DNA: TGCAGTGCTAGGGCGACTAGCGGTTTAGAGACCCAGTACTTC.

The chain combines TRBV6-5 with TRBJ1-4; D is possibly TRBD1 (5 bases). From germline, CDR1 is MNHEY and CDR2 SVGAGI. V shed 7 bases and J shed 12 bases, with 15 bases lying between them. The CDR3 covers 12 residues. CDR3 sequence reads: CASIGTAGELFF. CDR3 bases: TGTGCCAGCATTGGGACGGCTGGAGAACTGTTTTTT.

This clonotype appeared once. The chain couples TRBV29-1 to TRBJ2-7, with D possibly matching TRBD2 (6 bases). The CDR3 has 13 residues. Deletions cut 8 bases from V and 2 bases from J, with 16 bases between. Germline V gene lookup returns CDR1 SQVTM and CDR2 ANQGSEA. This CDR3 is CSFIRDFPYEQYF. CDR3 in DNA: TGCAGCTTTATTCGGGACTTCCCCTACGAGCAGTACTTC.

The table lists this clonotype with a few counts. The chain has TRBV7-6 and TRBJ1-4; the D gene is possibly TRBD1 (5 bases). The germline V and J ends were trimmed by 5 bases and 7 bases, with 11 bases remaining between them. This CDR3 has 13 residues. Germline V gene data show CDR1 as SGHVS and CDR2 as FNYEAQ. The CDR3 loop reads CASSPRTSEKLFF. The CDR3 nucleotides read TGTGCCAGCAGCCCCCGGACAAGTGAAAAACTGTTTTTT. The entire variable domain, with the rest obtained from reference TRBV7-6 and TRBJ1-4, is as follows: GAGVSQSPRYKVTKRGQDVALRCDPISGHVSLYWYRQALGQGPEFLTYFNYEAQQDKSGLPNDRFSAERPEGSISTLTIQRTEQRDSAMYRCASSPRTSEKLFFGSGTQLSVL.

The rearrangement joins TRBV28 to TRBJ1-6; D not resolved. The V end lost 3 bases, the J end lost 2 bases, and 11 bases lay between the germline ends. The CDR3 has 16 amino acids. CDR1 MDHEN and CDR2 SYDVKM come from the germline V gene. The CDR3 is CASSLWSAPYNSPLHF. CDR3 bases: TGTGCCAGCAGTTTGTGGTCGGCTCCCTATAATTCACCCCTCCACTTT.

The gene calls are TRBV5-5 and TRBJ2-1; 10 nucleotides align to TRBD2. V shed 4 bases, J shed 7 bases, and the junction held 5 bases outside the gene matches. The germline gives CDR1 SGHKS, CDR2 YYEKEE (reference sequence). The length of the CDR3 is 14 residues. The CDR3 coding sequence is TGTGCCAGCAGCGAGGCTAGCGGGAGAAATGAGCAGTTCTTC. Its protein product is CASSEASGRNEQFF. The variable domain in full, with the rest retrieved from reference TRBV5-5 and TRBJ2-1, is DAGVTQSPTHLIKTRGQQVTLRCSPISGHKSVSWYQQVLGQGPQFIFQYYEKEERGRGNFPDRFSARQFPNYSSELNVNALLLGDSALYLCASSEASGRNEQFFGPGTRLTVL.

In its sample, this clonotype was seen a few times. This chain links TRBV18 with TRBJ1-5; maybe TRBD1 (6 bases). Germline V CDR1 and CDR2: KGHSH, LQKENI. The CDR3 runs to 13 residues. V lost 1 base and J lost 10, with 11 bases in between. CDR3 nucleotide sequence: TGTGCCAGCTCACCACAGGGGGAGGGACCCCAGCATTTT. Its protein is CASSPQGEGPQHF.

V gene TRBV5-1 combines with J gene TRBJ2-1; no clear D gene. With 0 bases removed from V and 8 bases from J, the gap between germline ends came to 12 bases. Germline V lookup: CDR1 SGHRS, CDR2 YFSETQ. There are 14 residues in the CDR3. In nucleotides, the CDR3 is TGCGCCAGCAGCTTGGAAGGCTCTGCCTATGAGCAGTTCTTC. Translating it yields CASSLEGSAYEQFF.

The chain links TRBV4-1 to TRBJ1-1; D gene unclear. V was shortened by 4 bases and J by 5 bases, with 17 bases between the two germline ends. CDR3 length: 15 residues. Germline CDR1 MGHRA, CDR2 YSYEKL. CDR3 coding DNA: TGCGCCAGCAGCCCAAGTGGATTACTGGGGACTGAAGCTTTCTTT. Translating it yields CASSPSGLLGTEAFF.

In this sample, this clonotype turned up a few times. The CDR3 DNA follows: TGTGCCAGCAGTTTCTCAGGGAAGGGAGGTGAAAAACTGTTTTTT. This gives the protein CASSFSGKGGEKLFF. The chain carries TRBV28 and TRBJ1-4; tentative D call: TRBD1 (5 bases). The CDR3 is 15 residues long. Germline-derived CDR1 and CDR2 are MDHEN and SYDVKM. The V gene lost 3 bases and the J gene lost 7 bases, with 15 bases spanning the gap.

This clonotype was observed many times. This chain joins TRBV20-1 and TRBJ2-6, with D tentatively TRBD1 or TRBD2 (6 bases each). Trimming took 3 bases from V and 8 from J, leaving 11 bases between them. Germline loops: CDR1 DFQATT, CDR2 SNEGSKA (reference sequence). The CDR3 loop spans 13 amino acids. CDR3 in amino acids: CSASSGASNVLTF. The CDR3 coding sequence is TGCAGTGCTAGTTCGGGGGCCTCCAACGTCCTGACTTTC.

This clonotype came up many times. This chain links TRBV7-3 with TRBJ2-1; 12 bases are a match to TRBD2. Germline lookup yields CDR1 SGHTA and CDR2 FQGTGA. V shed 2 bases and J 5 bases; nucleotides not matched to a gene: 1. The CDR3 is made up of 15 amino acids. The chain's CDR3 is CASSLRLAGDNEQFF. CDR3 DNA sequence: TGTGCCAGCAGCTTACGACTAGCGGGGGACAATGAGCAGTTCTTC.

The chain recombines TRBV20-1 with TRBJ2-1, with TRBD2 matching over 10 bases. Germline CDR1 reads DFQATT; CDR2 reads SNEGSKA (reference sequence). V shed 6 bases, J shed 5 bases, and the junction held 7 bases outside the gene matches. The CDR3 totals 14 residues. The CDR3 reads CSALSGTSDNEQFF. CDR3 sequence (DNA): TGCAGTGCGCTTTCCGGGACTAGCGACAATGAGCAGTTCTTC.

This clonotype came up a few times. This chain connects TRBV12-3 or TRBV12-4 to TRBJ2-7, with D unresolved. The CDR3 is made up of 13 amino acids. Deletions cut 3 bases from V and 7 bases from J, with 13 bases between. The CDR3 reads CASSFGPFSEQYF. The DNA for the CDR3 is TGTGCCAGCAGTTTTGGGCCCTTTTCTGAGCAGTACTTC.

The chain combines TRBV12-3 or TRBV12-4 with TRBJ2-7; 7 bases are shared with TRBD2. J lost 2 bases, V lost 5 bases, and 3 bases had no gene match. The CDR3 has 13 amino acids. CDR3 protein: CASSRDYPYEQYF. Written as DNA, the CDR3 is TGTGCCAGCAGTAGGGACTACCCCTACGAGCAGTACTTC.

The chain recombines TRBV7-9 with TRBJ2-7; no firm D call. This CDR3 comprises 12 residues. Germline V gives CDR1 SEHNR, CDR2 FQNEAQ (reference sequence). With 5 bases removed from V and 2 bases from J, the gap between germline ends came to 7 bases. CDR3 amino acids: CASSLTTYEQYF. Here the CDR3 DNA reads TGTGCCAGCAGCCTAACCACCTACGAGCAGTACTTC.

V is TRBV7-2 and J is TRBJ2-3; no reliable D call. CDR1 and CDR2 from the germline V gene are SGHTA and FQGNSA. The CDR3 totals 16 residues. V lost 5 bases and J 1 base, leaving 16 bases between the germline ends. The chain's CDR3 is CASSLLDGFGTDTQYF. CDR3 in DNA: TGTGCCAGCAGCCTCCTCGACGGCTTTGGCACAGATACGCAGTATTTT. Based on the CDR3 plus reference TRBV7-2 and TRBJ2-3, the full variable domain is GAGVSQSPSNKVTEKGKDVELRCDPISGHTALYWYRQSLGQGLEFLIYFQGNSAPDKSGLPSDRFSAERTGGSVSTLTIQRTQQEDSAVYLCASSLLDGFGTDTQYFGPGTRLTVL.

The rearrangement links TRBV5-1 to TRBJ2-2; D is possibly TRBD2 (6 bases). Trimming took off 6 bases at V and 7 bases at J, with 13 bases between the two ends. Germline V gene data show CDR1 as SGHRS and CDR2 as YFSETQ. This CDR3 has 13 residues. CDR3 DNA: TGCGCCAGCACCAGGGACTCTCTCGGGGAGCTGTTTTTT. Protein product: CASTRDSLGELFF. Drawing the rest from reference TRBV5-1 and TRBJ2-2, the complete variable domain is KAGVTQTPRYLIKTRGQQVTLSCSPISGHRSVSWYQQTPGQGLQFLFEYFSETQRNKGNFPGRFSGRQFSNSRSEMNVSTLELGDSALYLCASTRDSLGELFFGEGSRLTVL.

This clonotype has just a few counts. This rearrangement joins TRBV20-1 to TRBJ1-5, with 9 positions matching TRBD1. V lost 6 bases to trimming and J lost 3 bases; unmatched junction nucleotides: 9. This CDR3 has 15 residues. Germline V gene lookup returns CDR1 DFQATT and CDR2 SNEGSKA (reference sequence). The CDR3, as DNA: TGCAGTGCCGTGCCGGGACAGGGATTCAATCAGCCCCAGCATTTT. Protein: CSAVPGQGFNQPQHF.

This chain connects TRBV27 to TRBJ2-7; TRBD1 aligns across 7 bases. V lost 3 bases to trimming and J lost 3 bases; unmatched junction nucleotides: 5. Per germline, CDR1 MNHEY and CDR2 SMNVEV (reference sequence). The CDR3 is made up of 14 amino acids. For the CDR3, the DNA is TGTGCCAGCAGTTTTGCACAGGGGAACTACGAGCAGTACTTC. This gives the protein CASSFAQGNYEQYF.

V is TRBV7-9 and J is TRBJ2-5; 10 bases match TRBD1. This CDR3 has 16 amino acids. Germline V lookup: CDR1 SEHNR, CDR2 FQNEAQ (reference sequence). With 4 bases clipped from V and 2 bases from J, the junction kept 7 bases outside the gene matches. Here the CDR3 DNA reads TGTGCCAGCAGCTCCGGGACAGGGGTGGGGCAAGAGACCCAGTACTTC. This encodes CASSSGTGVGQETQYF.

This clonotype was seen only a few times. The rearrangement links TRBV12-3 or TRBV12-4 to TRBJ2-7; TRBD2 aligns across 7 bases. CDR3 length: 11 amino acids. V lost 8 bases to trimming and J lost 3 bases; unmatched junction nucleotides: 1. CDR3 protein: CASGTIYEQYF. The CDR3 region has the DNA TGTGCCAGCGGGACTATCTACGAGCAGTACTTC.

The chain employs TRBV16 and TRBJ1-4; D not certain. The CDR3 is 13 amino acids. Trimming cost V 4 bases and J 5 bases, with 8 bases left between them. Germline V CDR1 and CDR2: KGHSY, FQNENV. CDR3 sequence: CASSPHRNEKLFF. DNA of the CDR3: TGTGCCAGCAGCCCTCACAGAAATGAAAAACTGTTTTTT.

This clonotype was seen a handful of times. This chain uses TRBV5-1 with TRBJ2-4, with D possibly being TRBD2 (5 bases). Trimming removed 3 bases from V and 0 bases from J, with 19 bases in between. The germline CDR1 and CDR2 sequences are SGHRS and YFSETQ. This CDR3 has 18 amino acids. The CDR3 loop is CASSSADSSFLAKNIQYF. CDR3 sequence (DNA): TGCGCCAGCAGCTCCGCGGACTCGAGCTTTTTAGCCAAAAACATTCAGTACTTC.